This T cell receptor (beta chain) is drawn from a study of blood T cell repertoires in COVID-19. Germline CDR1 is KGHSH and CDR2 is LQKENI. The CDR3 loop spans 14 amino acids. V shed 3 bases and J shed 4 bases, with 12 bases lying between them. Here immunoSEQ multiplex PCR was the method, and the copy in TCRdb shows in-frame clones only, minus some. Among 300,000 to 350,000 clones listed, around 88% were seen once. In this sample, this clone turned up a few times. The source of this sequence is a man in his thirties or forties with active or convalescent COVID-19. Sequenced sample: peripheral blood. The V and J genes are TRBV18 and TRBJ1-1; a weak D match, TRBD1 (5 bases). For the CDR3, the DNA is TGTGCCAGCTCACCCCAGGGCACCGGCACTGAAGCTTTCTTT. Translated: CASSPQGTGTEAFF.